This passage covers 8 T cell receptor beta chains from one sample sequenced in a study of T-cell memory formation after mild COVID-19. MiXCR was run by TCRdb on the 5' RACE reads, yielding one entry per CDR3 protein. The data contain about 560,000 distinct CDR3 sequences, roughly 17% of them singletons. The sequenced sample was PBMCs or a T cell subset sorted from them (not recorded which). These receptors came from an adult woman who had mild COVID-19 (a few samples of this study predate the infection). Cell type and time point are not known.

This clonotype was counted only a few times. V is TRBV18 and J is TRBJ2-7; 9 nucleotides line up with TRBD2. The CDR3 is 15 residues long. Germline CDR1 KGHSH, CDR2 LQKENI. J lost 5 bases, V lost 3 bases, and 8 bases had no gene match. Written as DNA, the CDR3 is TGTGCCAGCTCACCCCAAGGCGGGAGGGCCGACGAGCAGTACTTC. Translating it yields CASSPQGGRADEQYF.

The chain has TRBV12-3 or TRBV12-4 and TRBJ1-5; D call uncertain. V lost 7 bases and J 1 base, leaving 5 bases between the germline ends. The CDR3 has 12 residues. In nucleotides, the CDR3 is TGTGCCAGCAAGAGGAGCAATCAGCCCCAGCATTTT. This gives the protein CASKRSNQPQHF.

The table lists this clonotype with a few counts. This chain joins TRBV29-1 and TRBJ2-7; a weak D match, TRBD2 (6 bases). Per germline, CDR1 SQVTM and CDR2 ANQGSEA. The ends were cut back, 1 base at V and 3 bases at J, with 16 bases in the middle. The CDR3 sequence is 15 residues long. CDR3 residues: CSVEAPRGYGYEQYF. The DNA of the CDR3 is TGCAGCGTTGAAGCTCCGCGGGGATACGGCTACGAGCAGTACTTC.

There are a few counts of this clonotype. The chain uses TRBV5-1 and TRBJ2-1; 8 bases are a match to TRBD2. The ends lost 4 bases at V and 5 bases at J; junction bases unmatched: 8. The CDR3 length is 15 residues. Germline loops: CDR1 SGHRS, CDR2 YFSETQ. CDR3: CASSPRGGLNNEQFF. The CDR3, as DNA: TGCGCCAGCAGCCCTCGGGGGGGCCTGAACAATGAGCAGTTCTTC.

CDR3 protein: CSARLTGGGTEAFF. In nucleotides, the CDR3 is TGCAGTGCTAGACTCACAGGGGGCGGAACTGAAGCTTTCTTT. V is TRBV20-1 and J is TRBJ1-1; TRBD1 matches at 9 bases. V gave up 2 bases and J gave up 5 bases; unmatched junction bases: 6. Germline-derived CDR1 and CDR2 are DFQATT and SNEGSKA (reference sequence). The CDR3 runs 14 residues.

This sequence joins TRBV7-8 and TRBJ1-1; TRBD1 agrees at 9 bases. There are 14 residues in the CDR3. V was pared by 5 bases and J by 7 bases, with 8 bases of the junction left unmatched. Germline V lookup: CDR1 SGHVS, CDR2 FQNEAQ. The DNA of the CDR3 is TGTGCCAGCAGCCCCAGGGACAGGGCCGATGAAGCTTTCTTT. Translation gives CASSPRDRADEAFF.

This clonotype was recorded a few times. The chain carries TRBV4-3 and TRBJ1-1; the match to TRBD1 covers 9 bases. This CDR3 has 13 residues. Germline CDR1 and CDR2: LGHNA and YSLEER. The V and J ends lost 1 base and 7 bases, in that order; junction bases with no gene match: 1. The CDR3 DNA is TGCGCCAGCAGCCAAGCGACAGGGGGTGAAGCTTTCTTT. Translation: CASSQATGGEAFF.

The sample holds a few counts of this clonotype. The chain employs TRBV20-1 and TRBJ2-5, with D unresolved. The CDR3 length is 10 residues. V gave up 6 bases and J gave up 4 bases, with 6 bases separating them. Germline V lookup: CDR1 DFQATT, CDR2 SNEGSKA (reference sequence). The CDR3 DNA follows: TGCAGTGCGTATAGAGAGACCCAGTACTTC. Translation gives CSAYRETQYF.